The rows below give T cell receptor beta chains drawn from one sample of a study of blood T cell repertoires in COVID-19. Profiling relied on immunoSEQ multiplex PCR, and the TCRdb table lists in-frame clones only, not all of them. The data hold roughly 150,000 clones, with approximately 86% observed a single time. Specimen: PBMCs or T cells enriched from blood (not recorded which). Every receptor here comes from a man aged 60 to 69 who had recovered from COVID-19. Both conserved end residues are part of each CDR3. Each record gives: J gene, V gene, CDR3 protein.

TRBJ2-7,TRBV11-3,CASSFLAGGEQYF
TRBJ2-1,TRBV6-1,CASSATPSGSYNEQFF
TRBJ1-1,TRBV19,CASSIRAGATNTEAFF
TRBJ1-4,TRBV28,CASSLDRQGRIVGGAEKLFF
TRBJ2-1,TRBV14,CASSQVPWTSGGAGDNEQFF
TRBJ2-3,TRBV7-2,CASSFRTTPDTQYF
TRBJ1-1,TRBV28,CASSLPQTGEAFF
TRBJ1-3,TRBV7-8,CASSFAQGTGNTIYF
TRBJ2-5,TRBV5-1,CASSPGDRVGQETQYF
TRBJ2-1,TRBV19,CASSVRTSGSFHEQFF
TRBJ2-3,TRBV11-2,CASSSYGSKVDTQYF
TRBJ1-1,TRBV4-1,CASSHRTGQATEAFF
TRBJ1-2,TRBV28,CASSRDYGYTF
TRBJ2-1,TRBV5-1,CASSSNSGGYNEQFF
TRBJ2-5,TRBV5-1,CASSLGPLGAAGAQYF
TRBJ2-4,TRBV27,CASSLEGLGGENIQYF
TRBJ1-3,TRBV15,CATSSTTGGSRMRNTIYF
TRBJ2-1,TRBV3-1/TRBV3-2,CASSLPGSNEQFF
TRBJ1-2,TRBV4-1,CASSQAESLFYGYTF
TRBJ1-1,TRBV6-5,CASKGQEGGEAFF
TRBJ2-3,TRBV29-1,CSGFYLLTDTQYF
TRBJ1-6,TRBV27,CASSTATGGDSPLHF
TRBJ1-6,TRBV5-1,CASSLGQSFNSPLHF